This TCR beta chain was observed in a study of shared clonotypes between healthy human individuals. Regarding the study as a whole: Richness estimates generally favored naive over memory subsets.

Those who donated, Caucasian adults without exception, all lived in Nashville, Tennessee. The table came from immunoSEQ multiplex PCR; TCRdb's copy has only in-frame clones and leaves some out. The repertoire holds fewer than 200,000 clones, approximately 61% seen once, with 10% in the top ten. This clone has a handful of counts. Its antigen is unknown. Germline V gene lookup returns CDR1 SQVTM and CDR2 ANQGSEA. V was trimmed by 1 base and J by 2 bases, leaving 13 bases between them. The CDR3 is made up of 15 amino acids. The sample was memory CD4+ T cells sorted from blood. The subset denotes: CD45RA-negative fraction. The chain links TRBV29-1 to TRBJ2-3; either TRBD1 or TRBD2 may fit D (5 bases each). The source is a man aged 25-45 years in good health. DNA for the CDR3: TGCAGCGTTGAAGGGGGGATGGGGATCACAGATACGCAGTATTTT. Amino acid sequence: CSVEGGMGITDTQYF.